The clone carrying this TCR beta chain was seen a handful of times. Germline V gene data show CDR1 as SGHVS and CDR2 as FNYEAQ. The CDR3 sequence is 15 residues long. V lost 1 base to trimming and J lost 4 bases, with 13 bases between them. The sample is drawn from a study of blood T cell repertoires in COVID-19. Clones were sequenced by immunoSEQ multiplex PCR, and TCRdb holds only the in-frame ones, with some missing. The data hold approximately 120,000 clones, with 70% to 90% observed a single time. Sequencing was performed on peripheral blood. The genes are TRBV7-6 and TRBJ1-1; D is possibly TRBD1 (6 bases). This TCR was recovered from a woman between 45 and 60 years old who had recovered from COVID-19. CDR3 region: CASSLDLGGRTEAFF. The CDR3 nucleotides read TGTGCCAGCAGCTTAGACTTAGGGGGACGCACTGAAGCTTTCTTT.